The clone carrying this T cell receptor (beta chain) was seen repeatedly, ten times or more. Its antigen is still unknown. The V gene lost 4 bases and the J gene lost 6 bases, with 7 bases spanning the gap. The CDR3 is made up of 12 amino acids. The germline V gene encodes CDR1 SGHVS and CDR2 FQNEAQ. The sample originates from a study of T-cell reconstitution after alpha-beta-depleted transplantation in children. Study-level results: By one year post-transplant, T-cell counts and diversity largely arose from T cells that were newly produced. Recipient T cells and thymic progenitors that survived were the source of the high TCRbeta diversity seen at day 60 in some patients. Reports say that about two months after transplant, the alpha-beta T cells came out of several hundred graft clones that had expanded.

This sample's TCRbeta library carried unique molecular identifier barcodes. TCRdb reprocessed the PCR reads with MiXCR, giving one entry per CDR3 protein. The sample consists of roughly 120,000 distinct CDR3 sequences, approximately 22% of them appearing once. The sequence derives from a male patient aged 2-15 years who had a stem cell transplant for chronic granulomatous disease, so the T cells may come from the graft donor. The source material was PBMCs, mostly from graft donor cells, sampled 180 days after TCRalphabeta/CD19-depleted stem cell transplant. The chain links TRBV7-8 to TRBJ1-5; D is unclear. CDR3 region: CASSSRGQPQHF. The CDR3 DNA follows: TGTGCCAGCAGCTCCCGTGGTCAGCCCCAGCATTTT.